Listed below are T cell receptor beta chains from one sample, sequenced in a study of beta chain features in type 1 diabetes. The repertoire was sequenced with immunoSEQ multiplex PCR; TCRdb's copy has only in-frame clones and lacks some. The table has under 300,000 clones, about 30% seen once; the top ten hold under 5%. Sequencing was performed on central memory CD4+ T cells from blood. These TCRs come from a man aged 30 to 45 in good health. The conserved cysteine and the conserved F or W are not part of the CDR3 here.

v_gene | CDR3aa
TRBV6-1 | ASSLTPYTGELF
TRBV30 | AWAPGGPGANVLT
TRBV23-1 | ASNPGGRDRAYYGYT
TRBV2 | ASANAIDTGELF
TRBV7-2 | ASSLNGT
TRBV10-3 | ATERDAEFSGNTIY
TRBV11-2 | ASSLGRGRENIQY
TRBV5-1 | ASRPAGGASSADTQY
TRBV5-1 | ASSPGTRGETQY
TRBV28 | ASSSLYRGAF
TRBV2 | ASSGGSSPLH
TRBV5-4 | ASSPGGGKGSYEQY
TRBV28 | ASSSSYLTQY
TRBV2 | ATQGGNWETQY
TRBV18 | ASSPRRQPQGEQF
TRBV30 | AWSVGVYRGSNQPQH
TRBV7-2 | ASSLDKVEQY
TRBV7-2 | ASIPSAGLGADTQY
TRBV15 | ATSRDGMEKLF
TRBV7-2 | ASSRPHSGLYEQY
TRBV9 | ASSPSTGTSYEQY
TRBV6-5 | ASSRLRSPPEQF
TRBV5-1 | ASSSAGQGIDTQY
TRBV29-1 | SVSGSQEAQY